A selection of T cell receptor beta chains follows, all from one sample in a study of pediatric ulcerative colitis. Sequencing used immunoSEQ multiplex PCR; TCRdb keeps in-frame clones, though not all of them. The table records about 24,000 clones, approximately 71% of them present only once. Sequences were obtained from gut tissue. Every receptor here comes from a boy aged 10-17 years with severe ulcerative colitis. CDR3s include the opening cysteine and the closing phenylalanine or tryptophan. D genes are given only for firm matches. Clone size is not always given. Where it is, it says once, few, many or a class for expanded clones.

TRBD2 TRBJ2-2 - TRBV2 CASKMGLAGTGELFF TGTGCCAGCAAGATGGGACTAGCCGGCACCGGGGAGCTGTTTTTT
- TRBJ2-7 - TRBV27 CASSLSGVSDYEQYF TGTGCCAGCAGTTTATCGGGGGTCTCCGACTACGAGCAGTACTTC
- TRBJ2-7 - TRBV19 CASSIGRTYEQYF TGTGCCAGTAGTATCGGGCGGACATACGAGCAGTACTTC
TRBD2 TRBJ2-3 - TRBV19 CASSRGGTSSRRADTQYF TGTGCCAGTAGCCGCGGGGGGACTAGCTCCAGACGGGCAGATACGCAGTATTTT
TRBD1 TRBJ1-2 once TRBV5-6 CASSWEDRALGYGYTF TGTGCCAGCAGCTGGGAGGACAGGGCCCTCGGTTATGGCTACACCTTC
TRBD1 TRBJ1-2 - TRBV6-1 CASSIEGQGNYGYTF TGTGCCAGCAGTATAGAAGGACAGGGTAACTATGGCTACACCTTC
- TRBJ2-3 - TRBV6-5 CASRGSLTSTDTQYF TGTGCCAGCAGGGGCTCATTGACGAGCACAGATACGCAGTATTTT
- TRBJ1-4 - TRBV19 CASHMAGASNEKLFF TGTGCCAGCCACATGGCGGGGGCCTCTAATGAAAAACTGTTTTTT
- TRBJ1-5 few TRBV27 CASRPVGGMNQPQHF TGTGCCAGCAGGCCAGTGGGGGGGATGAATCAGCCCCAGCATTTT
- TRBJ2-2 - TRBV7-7 CASTVGTSGKDYANTGELFF TGTGCTAGCACCGTCGGGACCTCAGGTAAGGACTACGCGAACACCGGGGAGCTGTTTTTT
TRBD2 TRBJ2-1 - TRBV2 CASIADETSGHNEQFF TGTGCCAGCATCGCTGATGAGACTAGCGGACACAATGAGCAGTTCTTC
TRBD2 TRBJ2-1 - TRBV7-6 CASSPVAGGYNEQFF TGTGCCAGCAGCCCGGTAGCGGGAGGATATAATGAGCAGTTCTTC
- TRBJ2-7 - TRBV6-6 CAGSPKLTSYEQYF TGTGCCGGATCCCCGAAGCTCACTAGCTACGAGCAGTACTTC
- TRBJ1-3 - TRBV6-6 CASSYNSGNTIYF TGTGCCAGCAGTTACAACTCTGGAAACACCATATATTTT
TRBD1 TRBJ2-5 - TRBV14 CASSRTGQGARPTQYF TGTGCCAGCAGCAGAACGGGACAGGGGGCGCGTCCTACCCAGTACTTC
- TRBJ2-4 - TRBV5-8 CASSLSAPNIQYF TGTGCCAGCAGCTTGTCAGCCCCTAACATTCAGTACTTC
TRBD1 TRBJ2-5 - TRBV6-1 CASSEDRGRQETQYF TGTGCCAGCAGTGAAGACAGGGGGCGTCAAGAGACCCAGTACTTC
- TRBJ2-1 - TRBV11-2 CASSPYASASSYNEQFF TGTGCCAGCAGCCCATACGCTAGCGCGAGCTCCTACAATGAGCAGTTCTTC
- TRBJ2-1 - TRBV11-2 CASSFSLAAYNEQFF TGTGCCAGCAGCTTCTCCTTGGCCGCCTACAATGAGCAGTTCTTC
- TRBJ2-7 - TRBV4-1 CASSQGTSYEQYF TGCGCCAGCAGCCAGGGGACTTCCTACGAGCAGTACTTC
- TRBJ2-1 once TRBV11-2 CASSRGSAAYNEQFF TGTGCCAGCAGCCGAGGGTCGGCGGCCTACAATGAGCAGTTCTTC
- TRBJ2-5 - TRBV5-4 CASSLASGAPEKETQYF TGTGCCAGCAGCTTGGCCAGTGGAGCCCCGGAAAAAGAGACCCAGTACTTC
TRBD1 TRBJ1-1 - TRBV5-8 CASSFYRGMNTEAFF TGTGCCAGCAGCTTCTACAGGGGTATGAACACTGAAGCTTTCTTT
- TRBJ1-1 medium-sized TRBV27 CASTGDLQENTEAFF TGTGCCAGCACGGGAGACTTACAGGAGAACACTGAAGCTTTCTTT
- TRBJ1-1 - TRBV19 CASRLTDGNTEAFF TGTGCCAGTAGGCTCACCGACGGTAACACTGAAGCTTTCTTT